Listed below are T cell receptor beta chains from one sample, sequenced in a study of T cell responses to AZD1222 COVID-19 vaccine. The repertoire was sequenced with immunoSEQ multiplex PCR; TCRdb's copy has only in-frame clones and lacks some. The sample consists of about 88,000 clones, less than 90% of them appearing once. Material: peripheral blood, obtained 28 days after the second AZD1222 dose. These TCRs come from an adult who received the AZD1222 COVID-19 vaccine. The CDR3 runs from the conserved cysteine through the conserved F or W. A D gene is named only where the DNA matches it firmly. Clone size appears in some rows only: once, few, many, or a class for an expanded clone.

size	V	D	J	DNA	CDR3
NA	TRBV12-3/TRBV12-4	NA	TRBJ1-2	TGTGCCAGCAGTTTGAGGGGTAGCTATGGCTACACCTTC	CASSLRGSYGYTF
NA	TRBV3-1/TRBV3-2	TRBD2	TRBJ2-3	TGTGCCAGCAGCCCCTACGGAACTAGCGGGGGGAAAACAGATACGCAGTATTTT	CASSPYGTSGGKTDTQYF
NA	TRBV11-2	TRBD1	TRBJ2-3	TGTGCCAGCAGCTTAGTAGGGACAGGGGACAGCAGCACAGATACGCAGTATTTT	CASSLVGTGDSSTDTQYF
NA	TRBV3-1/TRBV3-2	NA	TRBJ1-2	TGTGCCAGCAGCTCCGCGACGACCGATGGCTACACCTTC	CASSSATTDGYTF
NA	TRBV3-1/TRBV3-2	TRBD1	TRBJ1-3	TGTGCCAGCAGCCAAGACAGGGGGCGTTATGGAAACACCATATATTTT	CASSQDRGRYGNTIYF
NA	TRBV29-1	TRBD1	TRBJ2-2	TGCAGCATCATGACAGGGACGAACACCGGGGAGCTGTTTTTT	CSIMTGTNTGELFF
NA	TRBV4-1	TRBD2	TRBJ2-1	TGCGCCAGCAGCCAAGAATCACTAGCGGGGGGTGCGGATGAGCAGTTCTTC	CASSQESLAGGADEQFF
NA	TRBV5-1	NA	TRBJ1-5	TGCGCCAGCAGCTTGTCTGGGAATCAGCCCCAGCATTTT	CASSLSGNQPQHF
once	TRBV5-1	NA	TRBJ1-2	TGCGCCAGCAGCTTGGGATTCCCTAACTATGGCTACACCTTC	CASSLGFPNYGYTF
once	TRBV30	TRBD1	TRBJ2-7	TGTGCCTGGGGGCGGGGACAGGGCTACGAGCAGTACTTC	CAWGRGQGYEQYF
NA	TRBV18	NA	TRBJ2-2	TGTGCCAGCCCAGGGGCTTCGAACACCGGGGAGCTGTTTTTT	CASPGASNTGELFF
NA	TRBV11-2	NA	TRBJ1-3	TGTGCCAGCAGCTTATACGACTCTGGAAACACCATATATTTT	CASSLYDSGNTIYF
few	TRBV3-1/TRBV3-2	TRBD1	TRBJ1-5	TGTGCCAGCAGCCAAGGACAGGGTTCCAATCAGCCCCAGCATTTT	CASSQGQGSNQPQHF
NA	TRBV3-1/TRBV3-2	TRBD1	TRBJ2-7	TGTGCCAGCAGCCAGGGACAGGTCTCCTACGAGCAGTACTTC	CASSQGQVSYEQYF
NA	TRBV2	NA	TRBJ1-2	TGTGCCAGCAGTGTGGTTCAGGCATCCTATGGCTACACCTTC	CASSVVQASYGYTF
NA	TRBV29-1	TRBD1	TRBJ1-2	TGCAGCGTTGAGGCAGGGGGGAATGGCTACACCTTC	CSVEAGGNGYTF
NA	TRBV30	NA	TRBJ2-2	TGTGCCTGGCGTCGACAGCCGGGGGCCGGGGAGCTGTTTTTT	CAWRRQPGAGELFF
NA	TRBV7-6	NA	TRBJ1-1	TGTGCCAGCAGCTTAGATGGGACCACTGAAGCTTTCTTT	CASSLDGTTEAFF
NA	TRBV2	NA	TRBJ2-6	TGTGCCAGCAGTGATCGGGCCAACGTCCTGACTTTC	CASSDRANVLTF
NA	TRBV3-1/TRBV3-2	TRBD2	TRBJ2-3	TGTGCCAGCAGCCAAGAATCGCTAGCGGGGGTGGCAGATACGCAGTATTTT	CASSQESLAGVADTQYF
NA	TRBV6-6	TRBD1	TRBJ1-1	TGTGCCAGCACCCAATCGGACAGGAGGAACACTGAAGCTTTCTTT	CASTQSDRRNTEAFF
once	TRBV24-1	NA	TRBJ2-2	TGTGCCACCAGATCAGGGACCGGGGAGCTGTTTTTT	CATRSGTGELFF
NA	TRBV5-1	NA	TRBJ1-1	TGCGCCAGCAGCTCCCTCCAAACAGGGTCGATGAACACTGAAGCTTTCTTT	CASSSLQTGSMNTEAFF
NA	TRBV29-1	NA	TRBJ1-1	TGCAGCGTGGCCCTCAGTTTGAACACTGAAGCTTTCTTT	CSVALSLNTEAFF
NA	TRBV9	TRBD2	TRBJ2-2	TGTGCCAGCAGCGTAGTAAAGCGGGGCCACACCGGGGAGCTGTTTTTT	CASSVVKRGHTGELFF
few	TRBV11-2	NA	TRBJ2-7	TGTGCCAGCAGCTTATCTGGGGGCCACTCCTACGAGCAGTACTTC	CASSLSGGHSYEQYF
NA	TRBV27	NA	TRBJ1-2	TGTGCCAGCAGTAAGGGACCTTATGGCTACACCTTC	CASSKGPYGYTF
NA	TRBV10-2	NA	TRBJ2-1	TGCGCCAGCAGTGAGTCGTACCCTACTAGCTCCTACAATGAGCAGTTCTTC	CASSESYPTSSYNEQFF
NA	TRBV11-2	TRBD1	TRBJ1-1	TGTGCCAGCAGCCGACAGGGGAGCACTGAAGCTTTCTTT	CASSRQGSTEAFF
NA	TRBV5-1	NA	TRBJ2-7	TGCGCCAGCATCCCGACATTGGGCTCCTACGAGCAGTACTTC	CASIPTLGSYEQYF
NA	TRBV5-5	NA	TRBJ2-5	TGTGCCAGCAGCTTGGCCTTGTTCGGGGGCAGAGAGACCCAGTACTTC	CASSLALFGGRETQYF
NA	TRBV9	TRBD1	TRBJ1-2	TGTGCCAGCAGCGGCGGCACAGGGGGTGGATATGGCTACACCTTC	CASSGGTGGGYGYTF
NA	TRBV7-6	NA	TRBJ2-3	TGTGCCAGCAGCTTAGTAGTAGGTAGGGCAGATACGCAGTATTTT	CASSLVVGRADTQYF
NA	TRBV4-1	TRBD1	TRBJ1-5	TGCGCCAGCAGCCAAGTACCCGGGACAGGGTATCAGCCCCAGCATTTT	CASSQVPGTGYQPQHF
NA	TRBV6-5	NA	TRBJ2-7	TGTGCCAGCAGTTTTTATCCCAGGGACGAGCAGTACTTC	CASSFYPRDEQYF
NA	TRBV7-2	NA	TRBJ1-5	TGTGCCAGCAGCTTGGGACCGTCGAATCAGCCCCAGCATTTT	CASSLGPSNQPQHF
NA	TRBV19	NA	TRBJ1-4	TGTGCCAGTAGTAACACCGCTAATGAAAAACTGTTTTTT	CASSNTANEKLFF
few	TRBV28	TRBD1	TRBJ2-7	TGTGCCAGCAGTTCCGGGCGGACAGGGCAGAGCTCCTACGAGCAGTACTTC	CASSSGRTGQSSYEQYF
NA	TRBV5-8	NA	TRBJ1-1	TGTGCCAGCAGCCAGGTGAACACTGAAGCTTTCTTT	CASSQVNTEAFF
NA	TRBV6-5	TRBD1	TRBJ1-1	TGTGCCAGCAGGGCGACAGGGGGGCCCGCTGAAGCTTTCTTT	CASRATGGPAEAFF
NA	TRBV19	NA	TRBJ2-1	TGTGCCAGTAGTTCAACCAATGAGCAGTTCTTC	CASSSTNEQFF
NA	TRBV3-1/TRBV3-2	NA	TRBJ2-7	TGTGCCAGCAGCCGGGACGGGCCCTACGAGCAGTACTTC	CASSRDGPYEQYF